The rows below give T cell receptor beta chains drawn from one sample of a study of post-analysis software for immune sequencing data. Via MiXCR, TCRdb re-called the PCR reads, giving one row per CDR3 protein. Among hundreds of thousands of distinct CDR3 sequences listed, around 27% were seen once. What was sequenced was blood. These receptor sequences come from a girl between 10 and 17 years old with multiple sclerosis. CDR3s include the opening cysteine and the closing phenylalanine or tryptophan. The order of the fields is D gene, J gene, clone size, V gene, CDR3 DNA, CDR3 protein. The D gene is left open where the match is weak. Where a row states a size, it is once, few, many or the class of an expanded clone; other rows omit it.

d_gene: NA; j_gene: TRBJ1-1; abundance: NA; v_gene: TRBV12-3/TRBV12-4; CDR3nt: TGTGCCAGCATCCCCCAAGTGGGAACTGAAGCTTTCTTT; CDR3aa: CASIPQVGTEAFF
d_gene: NA; j_gene: TRBJ2-7; abundance: few; v_gene: TRBV25-1; CDR3nt: TGTGCCAGCACTGGGGGCTACGAGCAGTACTTC; CDR3aa: CASTGGYEQYF
d_gene: NA; j_gene: TRBJ1-5; abundance: few; v_gene: TRBV12-3/TRBV12-4; CDR3nt: TGTGCCAGCAGTTTAGACGCAGGCTATCAGCCCCAGCATTTT; CDR3aa: CASSLDAGYQPQHF
d_gene: TRBD1; j_gene: TRBJ1-1; abundance: NA; v_gene: TRBV4-1; CDR3nt: TGCGCCAGCAGCCTCACAGGGGAGGGAGGGACTGAAGCTTTCTTT; CDR3aa: CASSLTGEGGTEAFF
d_gene: TRBD2; j_gene: TRBJ2-5; abundance: few; v_gene: TRBV20-1; CDR3nt: TGCAGTGCCTTACGGAGCCTGGCGGGAGTGGAGACCCAGTACTTC; CDR3aa: CSALRSLAGVETQYF
d_gene: TRBD1; j_gene: TRBJ2-3; abundance: NA; v_gene: TRBV29-1; CDR3nt: TGCAGCGTTGCGGACAGGGTTTATCGGGATACGCAGTATTTT; CDR3aa: CSVADRVYRDTQYF
d_gene: NA; j_gene: TRBJ2-2; abundance: NA; v_gene: TRBV10-3; CDR3nt: TGTGCCATCAGTCCGGACGGTTCCGGGGAGCTGTTTTTT; CDR3aa: CAISPDGSGELFF
d_gene: NA; j_gene: TRBJ2-4; abundance: NA; v_gene: TRBV6-6; CDR3nt: TGTGCCAGCAGTTACTCTGTCTACCAAAACATTCAGTACTTC; CDR3aa: CASSYSVYQNIQYF
d_gene: TRBD2; j_gene: TRBJ2-1; abundance: NA; v_gene: TRBV2; CDR3nt: TGTGCCAGCAGGGGGACTAGCGGGGGAGTTGTGCAGTTCTTC; CDR3aa: CASRGTSGGVVQFF
d_gene: NA; j_gene: TRBJ2-3; abundance: NA; v_gene: TRBV2; CDR3nt: TGTGCCAGCAGTGACGATAGCGGTCGCACAGATACGCAGTATTTT; CDR3aa: CASSDDSGRTDTQYF
d_gene: NA; j_gene: TRBJ2-1; abundance: few; v_gene: TRBV25-1; CDR3nt: TGTGCCAGCGGGGACGTAGGACGCAATGAGCAGTTCTTC; CDR3aa: CASGDVGRNEQFF
d_gene: TRBD1; j_gene: TRBJ1-4; abundance: few; v_gene: TRBV4-1; CDR3nt: TGCGCCAGCAGCCACCGGGACAGGGGGTTCGAAAAACTGTTTTTT; CDR3aa: CASSHRDRGFEKLFF
d_gene: NA; j_gene: TRBJ1-4; abundance: NA; v_gene: TRBV4-3; CDR3nt: TGCGCCAGCAGCCAAGAACCAGGGGCCACTAATGAAAAACTGTTTTTT; CDR3aa: CASSQEPGATNEKLFF
d_gene: NA; j_gene: TRBJ2-2; abundance: NA; v_gene: TRBV6-5; CDR3nt: TGTGCAGGCCGTAGGACGGCGAACACCGGGGAGCTGTTTTTT; CDR3aa: CAGRRTANTGELFF
d_gene: NA; j_gene: TRBJ2-5; abundance: many; v_gene: TRBV6-5; CDR3nt: TGTGCCAGCAAAATAAGCTTTCAGGCTGGGGAGACCCAGTACTTC; CDR3aa: CASKISFQAGETQYF
d_gene: NA; j_gene: TRBJ2-7; abundance: few; v_gene: TRBV27; CDR3nt: TGTGCCAGCAGTTTAATCGTGGGGCGGGACCAGGGGAACTACGAGCAGTACTTC; CDR3aa: CASSLIVGRDQGNYEQYF
d_gene: NA; j_gene: TRBJ2-7; abundance: few; v_gene: TRBV5-5; CDR3nt: TGTGCCAGCAGCTTGGCTCCCAGTCCCCTTTACGAGCAGTACTTC; CDR3aa: CASSLAPSPLYEQYF
d_gene: NA; j_gene: TRBJ2-4; abundance: NA; v_gene: TRBV6-5; CDR3nt: TGTGCCAGCAGTTACGGGGGCCGAGCCAAAAACATTCAGTACTTC; CDR3aa: CASSYGGRAKNIQYF
d_gene: TRBD2; j_gene: TRBJ2-1; abundance: NA; v_gene: TRBV27; CDR3nt: TGTGCCAGCAGTCATGGAGGCGGGGGGTACAATGAGCAGTTCTTC; CDR3aa: CASSHGGGGYNEQFF
d_gene: TRBD2; j_gene: TRBJ2-3; abundance: NA; v_gene: TRBV10-3; CDR3nt: TGTGCCATCCGCCCGGGACTAGCGGGGGGCACAGATACGCAGTATTTT; CDR3aa: CAIRPGLAGGTDTQYF
d_gene: NA; j_gene: TRBJ2-3; abundance: NA; v_gene: TRBV28; CDR3nt: TGTGCCAGCAGTTTAGTGGGGGAAGGGGCAGATACGCAGTATTTT; CDR3aa: CASSLVGEGADTQYF
d_gene: NA; j_gene: TRBJ1-6; abundance: few; v_gene: TRBV5-1; CDR3nt: TGCGCCAGCAGCTTGACCAGAAATAATTCACCCCTCCACTTT; CDR3aa: CASSLTRNNSPLHF
d_gene: NA; j_gene: TRBJ1-2; abundance: NA; v_gene: TRBV24-1; CDR3nt: TGTGCCACCAGTGCCGGGGGACGGAGAGAACATGGCTACACCTTC; CDR3aa: CATSAGGRREHGYTF
d_gene: NA; j_gene: TRBJ1-5; abundance: few; v_gene: TRBV7-6; CDR3nt: TGTGCCAGCAGCTTAGCGGGGGGAGGAGGTCAGCCCCAGCATTTT; CDR3aa: CASSLAGGGGQPQHF
d_gene: NA; j_gene: TRBJ2-3; abundance: few; v_gene: TRBV29-1; CDR3nt: TGCAGCGTTGATGTGGTGAGGCAGTATTTT; CDR3aa: CSVDVVRQYF
d_gene: NA; j_gene: TRBJ2-3; abundance: NA; v_gene: TRBV3-1; CDR3nt: TGTGCCAGCAGCCACGCCCCGGAGGGGGCCAGCACAGGTACGCAGTATTTT; CDR3aa: CASSHAPEGASTGTQYF
d_gene: NA; j_gene: TRBJ2-7; abundance: NA; v_gene: TRBV9; CDR3nt: TGTGCCAGCAGCGTAGATCCAGGGGATACCTACGAGCAGTACTTC; CDR3aa: CASSVDPGDTYEQYF
d_gene: TRBD2; j_gene: TRBJ2-5; abundance: NA; v_gene: TRBV7-2; CDR3nt: TGTGCCAGCAGCACCGGGGCTAGCGGGAGATCACAAGAGACCCAGTACTTC; CDR3aa: CASSTGASGRSQETQYF
d_gene: TRBD1; j_gene: TRBJ2-1; abundance: many; v_gene: TRBV29-1; CDR3nt: TGCAGCTCAAGCGGGACAGGGATTCCCTACAATGAGCAGTTCTTC; CDR3aa: CSSSGTGIPYNEQFF
d_gene: NA; j_gene: TRBJ2-5; abundance: few; v_gene: TRBV20-1; CDR3nt: TGCAGTGTTACAGGGTTTAGAGAGACCCAGTACTTC; CDR3aa: CSVTGFRETQYF
d_gene: TRBD2; j_gene: TRBJ2-3; abundance: NA; v_gene: TRBV20-1; CDR3nt: TGCAGTGCTAGACGCGGGAGGGCCGGGAAAGATACGCAGTATTTT; CDR3aa: CSARRGRAGKDTQYF
d_gene: TRBD2; j_gene: TRBJ2-3; abundance: NA; v_gene: TRBV20-1; CDR3nt: TGCAGTGCTAGAGATAGGGAGGGACTAGCGGGAGTGCTTAGCACAGATACGCAGTATTTT; CDR3aa: CSARDREGLAGVLSTDTQYF
d_gene: NA; j_gene: TRBJ2-5; abundance: few; v_gene: TRBV20-1; CDR3nt: TGCAGTGCTAGAGATGGGAGCGTTCCCGGAGAGACCCAGTACTTC; CDR3aa: CSARDGSVPGETQYF
d_gene: TRBD2; j_gene: TRBJ2-7; abundance: NA; v_gene: TRBV11-2; CDR3nt: TGTGCCAGCGCCAAAGCGGGAGTTACCCACGAGCAGTACTTC; CDR3aa: CASAKAGVTHEQYF
d_gene: NA; j_gene: TRBJ2-5; abundance: few; v_gene: TRBV20-1; CDR3nt: TGCAGTGCTAGAGATGGCCCCTGGGGGCCTGGAGAAGAGACCCAGTACTTC; CDR3aa: CSARDGPWGPGEETQYF
d_gene: NA; j_gene: TRBJ2-7; abundance: few; v_gene: TRBV5-1; CDR3nt: TGCGCCAGCAGATTGGTGGATGAGTACGAGCAGTACTTC; CDR3aa: CASRLVDEYEQYF
d_gene: NA; j_gene: TRBJ1-4; abundance: NA; v_gene: TRBV5-1; CDR3nt: TGCGCCAGCAGCCCGCAACTAGGGACAACTAATGAAAAACTGTTTTTT; CDR3aa: CASSPQLGTTNEKLFF
d_gene: NA; j_gene: TRBJ2-1; abundance: NA; v_gene: TRBV7-2; CDR3nt: TGTGCCGAAGGTAGCGTGCAGTTCTTC; CDR3aa: CAEGSVQFF
d_gene: NA; j_gene: TRBJ1-5; abundance: NA; v_gene: TRBV5-1; CDR3nt: TGCGCCAGCAGCTTAAGGGCGTCTCAGCCCCAGCATTTT; CDR3aa: CASSLRASQPQHF
d_gene: NA; j_gene: TRBJ1-2; abundance: NA; v_gene: TRBV5-1; CDR3nt: TGCGCCAGCAGCTTGGAATTGGCAGGGGTAAACGGTGGCTACACCTTC; CDR3aa: CASSLELAGVNGGYTF
d_gene: TRBD1; j_gene: TRBJ2-5; abundance: NA; v_gene: TRBV6-6; CDR3nt: TGTGCCAGCAGTTACTCGGTACAGGGGGCAGGGGAGCAGTACTTC; CDR3aa: CASSYSVQGAGEQYF
d_gene: NA; j_gene: TRBJ2-5; abundance: few; v_gene: TRBV9; CDR3nt: TGTGCCAGCGGCCCGGGGGTCCAAGAGACCCAGTACTTC; CDR3aa: CASGPGVQETQYF
d_gene: NA; j_gene: TRBJ1-2; abundance: NA; v_gene: TRBV10-3; CDR3nt: TGTGCCATCAGTGAAGGAAGCGGCTGCACCTTC; CDR3aa: CAISEGSGCTF
d_gene: NA; j_gene: TRBJ1-6; abundance: few; v_gene: TRBV6-5; CDR3nt: TGTGCCAGCAGCTCCGAGAATTCACCCCTCCACTTT; CDR3aa: CASSSENSPLHF
d_gene: TRBD1; j_gene: TRBJ2-7; abundance: few; v_gene: TRBV20-1; CDR3nt: TGCAGTGCGTCGGGGGACAGGGCTCTCTACGAGCAGTACTTC; CDR3aa: CSASGDRALYEQYF
d_gene: NA; j_gene: TRBJ2-7; abundance: NA; v_gene: TRBV25-1; CDR3nt: TGTGCCAGCAGTGTTTCCCACGAGCAGTACTTC; CDR3aa: CASSVSHEQYF
d_gene: TRBD2; j_gene: TRBJ2-3; abundance: NA; v_gene: TRBV6-2/TRBV6-3; CDR3nt: TGTGCCAGCAGTTACTCGAGGCGGGAGCTAGATACGCAGTATTTT; CDR3aa: CASSYSRRELDTQYF
d_gene: NA; j_gene: TRBJ1-1; abundance: NA; v_gene: TRBV7-9; CDR3nt: TGTGCCAGCAGCAACTCGGACGTGAACACTGAAGCTTTCTTT; CDR3aa: CASSNSDVNTEAFF
d_gene: TRBD2; j_gene: TRBJ2-3; abundance: NA; v_gene: TRBV4-3; CDR3nt: TGCGCCAGCAGCCAAGATTGGGAGCGGGAGGCCCCCGATACGCAGTATTTT; CDR3aa: CASSQDWEREAPDTQYF
d_gene: TRBD2; j_gene: TRBJ2-3; abundance: many; v_gene: TRBV20-1; CDR3nt: TGCAGTGCACAAACCGGGACTAGCGATAATACGCAGTATTTT; CDR3aa: CSAQTGTSDNTQYF
d_gene: NA; j_gene: TRBJ2-3; abundance: once; v_gene: TRBV6-5; CDR3nt: TGTGCCAGCAGGCCACAACCGATTCGCACAGATACGCAGTATTTT; CDR3aa: CASRPQPIRTDTQYF
d_gene: NA; j_gene: TRBJ1-1; abundance: few; v_gene: TRBV6-5; CDR3nt: TGTGCCAGCAGTTACTCGTTTGGAGTAAACACTGAAGCTTTCTTT; CDR3aa: CASSYSFGVNTEAFF
d_gene: NA; j_gene: TRBJ1-2; abundance: few; v_gene: TRBV5-1; CDR3nt: TGCGCCAGCAGCTTGGAATATTCCTATGGCTACACCTTC; CDR3aa: CASSLEYSYGYTF